This T cell receptor (beta chain) came from a study of identical twins. Whole-study findings and limits: Reduced insertions were recorded for abundant cord blood beta clonotypes, with no such pattern in memory repertoires.

One entry per CDR3 protein, called by TCRdb with MiXCR from the 5' RACE reads. The table has hundreds of thousands of distinct CDR3 sequences, over 20% seen once. Of note for this clonotype: Its antigen is still unknown.

The same sample was also studied in work on T cells expressing NK-cell markers.

The specimen sequenced was PBMCs. The source of this sequence is a young woman in good health.

The CDR3 loop reads CSGDRDKFNEQFF. The CDR3 nucleotides read TGCAGCGGTGACCGGGACAAATTCAATGAGCAGTTCTTC. The chain couples TRBV29-1 to TRBJ2-1; D possibly corresponds to TRBD1 (6 bases). The CDR3 totals 13 residues. V lost 7 bases and J lost 6, with 16 bases in between. The germline V gene encodes CDR1 SQVTM and CDR2 ANQGSEA.